This TCR beta chain emerged from a study of T cell repertoires in cytomegalovirus infection. Deletions cut 1 base from V and 1 base from J, with 7 bases between. The CDR3 contains 14 residues. Germline V gene lookup returns CDR1 SEHNR and CDR2 FQNEAQ (reference sequence). Whole-study results and caveats: The response measured ex vivo was dominated by TCR beta clonotypes (HLA-C-restricted and CMV-specific). Carriers of CMV plus the relevant HLA were identified by cumulative public TCR beta family frequency.

TCRdb reanalysed the reads using MiXCR and keeps one entry per CDR3 protein. The table records 200,000 to 250,000 distinct CDR3 sequences, roughly 22% of them present only once. At least ten counts were recorded for this clonotype. No antigen is known for it. The sequenced sample was CD8+ T cells from PBMCs. This TCR derives from a human donor in good health (CMV status not recorded). Some clones in this sample may be carry-over from other donors' samples. The gene calls are TRBV7-9 and TRBJ2-5; D is ambiguous. This CDR3 reads CASSLGQVQETQYF. DNA for the CDR3: TGTGCCAGCAGCTTAGGCCAGGTCCAAGAGACCCAGTACTTC.